This T cell receptor (beta chain) derives from a study of OX40 agonist ivuxolimab in advanced cancers. Across the whole study: Three patients showed partial responses: one hepatocellular carcinoma and two cutaneous melanoma cases.

From germline, CDR1 is GTSNPN and CDR2 SVGIG (reference sequence). The CDR3 runs 13 residues. Trimming pared 3 bases from V and 6 bases from J, leaving 14 bases between. Patients were excluded for autoimmune disease history or systemic immunosuppression. Measured with immunoSEQ multiplex PCR; TCRdb has only the in-frame clones, and not every one. The table shows tens of thousands of clones, with around nine tenths occurring only once. The sample here was CD4+ or CD8+ T cells sorted from blood, taken in a trial of the OX40 agonist ivuxolimab. The gene calls are TRBV30 and TRBJ1-1, with a possible D match to TRBD1 (5 bases). This TCR was recovered from an adult with an advanced solid tumor such as melanoma, head and neck, liver or kidney cancer. The chain's CDR3 is CAWRWGLLAEAFF. CDR3 nucleotide sequence: TGTGCCTGGAGGTGGGGGTTACTCGCTGAAGCTTTCTTT. Full variable domain (outside the CDR3, taken from reference TRBV30 and TRBJ1-1): SQTIHQWPATLVQPVGSPLSLECTVEGTSNPNLYWYRQAAGRGLQLLFYSVGIGQISSEVPQNLSASRPQDRQFILSSKKLLLSDSGFYLCAWRWGLLAEAFFGQGTRLTVV.